This record looks at one T cell receptor (beta chain) sequence and its context. It has no known antigen specificity. Per-base qualities were not stored, and no clone one base away is much larger. This sample was taken from a study of cytomegalovirus exposure and HLA in healthy donors (dated by TCRdb to 2015 to 2018). In terms of the full investigation: According to an earlier analysis of 587 of the donors, some 180 million T cells yielded 90 million to 130 million unique TCR beta sequences and less than 300 Gb of sequence data. About 310 gigabases of sequencing data and 70 million to 100 million unique TCR sequences were included in an early release covering roughly 700 HLA-typed donors. Among the roughly 380 genotyped donors, 75% to 90% belonged to the genetic ancestry cluster associated with self-reported Caucasian donors. The study aimed to test whether cataloging public T cell receptors could reveal signatures of past pathogen exposure. The T cell repertoires of 666 subjects were profiled by immunosequencing and related to cytomegalovirus serostatus. Along with the 666-subject first cohort, a separate validation cohort of 120 different subjects was used. To predict cytomegalovirus infection status, the study brought together high-throughput TCR immunosequencing, statistical association of individual TCRs with disease status, and machine learning. In a later analysis, previously published TCR beta repertoires from hundreds of donors were re-analyzed and high-resolution HLA genotyping was added so that TCR occurrence patterns could be studied. The later analysis used no new phenotypic data to find candidate immune exposures, relying instead on TCR beta sequences and their occurrence across donors. An earlier analysis of approximately 630 of the donors applied high-throughput TCR beta sequencing to assess whether each TCR beta V gene segment acted as functional or pseudogenic. Donor age, sex, ethnicity and CMV serostatus were compiled together with the repertoire data. A later genetic analysis used genome-wide SNP genotypes for 398 of the 666 donors, treating that subset as a discovery cohort. Every discovery cohort repertoire had been produced on one sequencing platform. Both class I and class II loci were covered by HLA typing, at four-digit resolution. The number of typed donors differed by locus: about 629-630 for A, B, C, DRB1 and DQB1; 500 to 550 for DQA1; 606 for DPA1; and around 470 for DPB1. Four to six DR-DQ haplotypes were handled as single units for association and clustering, since linkage in the cohort was strong. On average, roughly 250,000 unique TCR beta nucleotide sequences were sequenced per donor among fewer than 500 genotyped donors of the cohort, with roughly 18% of those sequences being non-productive. What the authors observed across the whole study: An earlier analysis of 587 of the donors showed that most TCR beta V segments appeared in productive rearrangements either about 87% or about 30% of the time, which broadly matched IMGT annotations. Because counts were too low, seventeen rarely observed V segments, including chromosome 9 orphons, were left out of the earlier analysis of approximately 500 of the donors. Linkage disequilibrium might explain the correlated functional status among segregating V segments, but an unknown experimental factor could not be excluded. Because HLA typing was unavailable for some donors at each locus, only the typed subset was used in association tests. Because the 87-base-pair reads could not distinguish some IMGT-functional V segments, including TRBV6-2 and TRBV6-3, those segments were excluded. Sequencing depth was assumed to be roughly uniform across donors in the presence/absence analyses, though that assumption may not hold. A cluster of highly shared sequence variants was judged likely to be a technical artifact of the sequencing pipeline. A later analysis found that TCR association rates varied across HLA loci, with DRB1 alleles showing the most associated TCRs and HLA-C alleles the fewest. In both the original and validation cohorts, the classifier was reported to diagnose cytomegalovirus status with high specificity and sensitivity. The authors suggested that the approach could potentially be generalized to other disease states and immunological phenotypes. Most TCR sequences were observed very rarely across donors, whereas some public TCRs were present in many individuals. The study gave a list of 150 to 200 TCR beta chains associated with cytomegalovirus. Several of the top co-occurrence clusters appeared to be linked to parvovirus B19, influenza, CMV and Epstein-Barr virus, according to a later analysis. In vitro tests confirmed that a few of the cytomegalovirus-associated TCR beta chains recognize cytomegalovirus antigens. In this cohort, only TCR beta chains were sequenced, and detectable features were limited by the absence of alpha or paired-chain data. A later analysis associated 15,000 to 20,000 TCR beta sequences with specific HLA alleles at a false discovery rate of 0.05. A later genetic analysis reported fewer N-insertions in productive TCRs among donors in an Asian-associated ancestry cluster than the approximately 700-donor mean. Immune exposure information for the cohort was limited to CMV serostatus. A further reported finding was that TCR beta sequences accurately predicted the HLA-A and HLA-B alleles for most subjects in the first cohort. In a later analysis, most CMV-associated TCR beta chains were found to appear HLA-restricted, with HLA associations seemingly driven largely by CMV exposure. V-gene and J-gene trimming of TCR beta chains was associated with a missense DCLRE1C variant in a later genetic analysis, and the association was replicated in an independent cohort. In a later analysis, HLA-associated TCR beta chains were found to be more clonally expanded and to have lower generation probabilities than equally common non-associated chains. When HLA alleles, especially DR and DQ, strongly co-occurred, attributing TCR associations to individual alleles was difficult.

Counted from cysteine to phenylalanine, this CDR3 has 15 amino acids. The sequence is cut down to CDR3 DNA, 45 bases in frame from base 1. Trimming accounts for 4 bases at V and 4 bases at J, while the number of junction bases matched to no gene is 9. CDR1 and CDR2 (SGHRS, YFSETQ) derive from the germline V gene. Library generation was performed with the immunoSEQ multiplex PCR assay. The multiplex PCR relied on a mix of 60 forward primers for TCR Vbeta segments and 13 reverse primers for TCR Jbeta segments. The CDR3 region of rearranged TCR beta genes was amplified from genomic DNA by a multiplex PCR assay. On the Illumina HiSeq System, the amplified TCR beta libraries were sequenced as 87-base-pair reads. The authors' analysis ran thus. Across the 670 or so repertoires, a later analysis counted tens of millions of unique TCR beta chains, roughly 11 million of which were shared by at least two donors. Raw reads were error-corrected and collapsed into unique sequences with a nearest-neighbor algorithm that merged closely related sequences to remove PCR and sequencing errors. V, D and J gene segments were assigned by aligning CDR3 sequences to IMGT reference sequences. For a sequence to be retained, a match of at least six nucleotides was required to both a V gene segment and a J gene segment. Rearrangements were classified as productive when the CDR3 lacked stop codons and remained in frame with V and J, and all other rearrangements were classified as non-productive. CDR3 was defined by IMGT convention, running from the second conserved V-encoded cysteine to the conserved J-encoded phenylalanine. The earlier analysis of 587 of the donors excluded sequences that lacked an unambiguous match to a single V gene segment. In an earlier analysis of around 600 of the donors, V segments were called functional above 56.7% productive rearrangements and were called segregating when the between-donor standard deviation exceeded 5%. A statistical classification framework was developed to diagnose cytomegalovirus status using the catalog of TCR beta chain sequences. A later analysis assigned V and J genes by comparing TCR nucleotide sequences with IMGT/GENE-DB human TR gene sequences. A later analysis assigned CDR3 sequences and most-parsimonious VDJ recombination scenarios with the TCRdist pipeline. In a later analysis, every TCR beta chain was defined by the combination of its CDR3 amino acid sequence and its V-gene family, and reads without a unique V-gene family were dropped. To address suspected cross-contamination and a sequencing artifact, a later analysis removed over 500 highly shared, low-generation-probability nucleotide sequences. A later analysis calculated a clonal expansion index for each public chain from normalized within-repertoire ranks of inferred template counts. In a later analysis, generation probabilities were computed using a VDJ recombination model fitted to out-of-frame rearrangements, and the results were checked against IGoR. A later analysis scored TCR-TCR, TCR-HLA and TCR-CMV co-occurrence with hypergeometric tests, applying a repertoire-size bias correction to TCR pairs. A later analysis estimated false discovery rates by permuting HLA or CMV assignments 20 times. In a later analysis, co-occurring TCRs were grouped using DBSCAN, with TCRdist sequence similarity added in when clustering inside HLA-allele-positive subsets. Repertoires with fewer than 30,000 or more than 120,000 public chains, plus five repertoires with anomalous nucleotide sharing, were excluded from co-occurrence clustering. As stored in TCRdb, this immuneACCESS dataset retains in-frame rearrangements with V and J assigned. A fraction of the clones does not appear; measured against another copy, unresolved V genes explain less than half of the discrepancy, and the remainder lacks a known reason. That table is the source of V, J and clone size, and D and trimming were worked out from the DNA. This sample is represented by roughly 120,000 clones; over 70% of them were singletons. Together, the top ten hold 7.5% to 9% of the sample.

In total, fewer than 750 healthy bone marrow donors made up the cohort. All cohort members were sampled while nominally healthy, although unrecorded immune exposures were likely present. The donor tested CMV seropositive and was one of the 289 seropositive cohort members. Every donor gave a peripheral blood sample, and the peripheral blood mononuclear cells from that sample were used for TCR beta sequencing. The Qiagen DNeasy Blood Extraction Kit was used to extract genomic DNA from the blood cell samples. The sequence joins TRBV5-1 to TRBJ2-7, with 9 central nucleotides matching TRBD1. This clonotype was obtained from a female donor in good health and CMV-seropositive. The sample was PBMCs. The nucleotide sequence is TGCGCCAGCAGCCCACGACAGGGGGAAGAGTACGAGCAGTACTTC. Its product reads: CASSPRQGEEYEQYF.